These T cell receptor beta chains were read from a single sample in a study of CD8+ T cells in alopecia areata. Using immunoSEQ multiplex PCR, the repertoire was profiled, and TCRdb retains in-frame clones only, with some absent. This table holds 95,000 to 110,000 clones, 80% to 85% found once. The sample in question was CD8+ T cells sorted from blood, obtained at week 24, from a patient treated with tofacitinib. These receptors all stem from a human donor with alopecia areata. Each CDR3 is given with its conserved first and last residue. Each record gives: J gene, D gene, clone size, V gene, CDR3 DNA, CDR3 protein. D genes are given only for firm matches. The listing skips clone size in some rows; elsewhere it reads once, few, many or a size class.

TRBJ2-3,TRBD1,NA,TRBV2,TGTGCCACCTCCTCCGGGACAGGGGGAACCACAGATACGCAGTATTTT,CATSSGTGGTTDTQYF
TRBJ2-5,TRBD2,NA,TRBV7-6,TGTGCCAGCAGCTTAGGTCGAGCGGGGGCCATACAAGAGACCCAGTACTTC,CASSLGRAGAIQETQYF
TRBJ2-7,NA,NA,TRBV27,TGTGCCAGCAGCTTACAGGGTAGATCCTACGAGCAGTACTTC,CASSLQGRSYEQYF
TRBJ2-3,NA,NA,TRBV27,TGTGCCAGCAGGGGTAGCGGATATTCTAGCACAGATACGCAGTATTTT,CASRGSGYSSTDTQYF
TRBJ2-2,NA,NA,TRBV27,TGTGCCAGCAGTCGGATGAACACCGGGGAGCTGTTTTTT,CASSRMNTGELFF
TRBJ2-1,TRBD2,once,TRBV9,TGTGCCAGCAGCGTAGGCGGGGGTGTCTACAATGAGCAGTTCTTC,CASSVGGGVYNEQFF
TRBJ1-1,NA,NA,TRBV19,TGTGCCAGTAGTACGCAAGGGACAGAAGCTTTCTTT,CASSTQGTEAFF
TRBJ2-3,NA,NA,TRBV7-9,TGTGCCAGCAGCTTTAATCGCGCGGGGCGCTTCACAGATACGCAGTATTTT,CASSFNRAGRFTDTQYF
TRBJ2-3,TRBD1,NA,TRBV7-9,TGTGCCAGCAGCCCCACGGCAGGGGGAGATACGCAGTATTTT,CASSPTAGGDTQYF
TRBJ1-1,TRBD1,NA,TRBV4-2,TGTGCCAGCAGCCAACTGGACAGGGGGCCCACGAACACTGAAGCTTTCTTT,CASSQLDRGPTNTEAFF
TRBJ1-2,NA,NA,TRBV27,TGTGCCAGCAGTTTGAGAGGGTCCTCGGGCTACACCTTC,CASSLRGSSGYTF
TRBJ2-7,TRBD1,NA,TRBV7-9,TGTGCCAGCAGCCCTCGGGACAGGGAATCCGAGCAGTACTTC,CASSPRDRESEQYF
TRBJ2-7,TRBD2,once,TRBV7-2,TGTGCCAGCAGCCTAAGCGGGGGGCGCTACGAGCAGTACTTC,CASSLSGGRYEQYF
TRBJ2-7,NA,NA,TRBV6-5,TGTGCCACCGGCCCTCCTCTATACGAGCAGTACTTC,CATGPPLYEQYF
TRBJ2-3,NA,NA,TRBV7-7,TGTGCTAGCAGCTTGAGTGTGACAGATACGCAGTATTTT,CASSLSVTDTQYF
TRBJ1-2,NA,NA,TRBV29-1,TGCAGCGTTGTATCACTAACTACTAACTATGGCTACACCTTC,CSVVSLTTNYGYTF
TRBJ2-7,NA,NA,TRBV19,TGTGCCAGTTCCGGGACACCCTACGAGCAGTACTTC,CASSGTPYEQYF
TRBJ1-4,NA,few,TRBV7-6,TGTGCCAGCAGCTCCGGGAGGTATTCAACTAATGAAAAACTGTTTTTT,CASSSGRYSTNEKLFF
TRBJ2-2,NA,NA,TRBV27,TGTGCCAGCAAGGAGAGCACCGGGGAGCTGTTTTTT,CASKESTGELFF
TRBJ1-3,TRBD1,NA,TRBV4-1,TGCGCCAGCTCCCCCCGGGACAGCTCTGGAAACACCATATATTTT,CASSPRDSSGNTIYF
TRBJ2-7,NA,NA,TRBV7-9,TGTGCCAGCAGCCCACGGGGCTACGAGCAGTACTTC,CASSPRGYEQYF
TRBJ2-3,TRBD2,NA,TRBV7-2,TGTGCCAGCAGCTCCTACCCTAGCGGGTGGACAGATACGCAGTATTTT,CASSSYPSGWTDTQYF
TRBJ2-3,NA,NA,TRBV27,TGTGCCAGCAGTTTATCTCTAGGGAACACAGATACGCAGTATTTT,CASSLSLGNTDTQYF
TRBJ1-1,NA,once,TRBV10-3,TGTGCCATCAGTGAGTCGGGGGGGAACACTGAAGCTTTCTTT,CAISESGGNTEAFF
TRBJ2-1,NA,NA,TRBV4-2,TGTGCCAGCAGCCAAGACGCGGGGACCAATGAGCAGTTCTTC,CASSQDAGTNEQFF
TRBJ2-7,NA,once,TRBV5-1,TGCGCCAGCAGCTCCCCTGGAGGGACAAGCTCCTACGAGCAGTACTTC,CASSSPGGTSSYEQYF